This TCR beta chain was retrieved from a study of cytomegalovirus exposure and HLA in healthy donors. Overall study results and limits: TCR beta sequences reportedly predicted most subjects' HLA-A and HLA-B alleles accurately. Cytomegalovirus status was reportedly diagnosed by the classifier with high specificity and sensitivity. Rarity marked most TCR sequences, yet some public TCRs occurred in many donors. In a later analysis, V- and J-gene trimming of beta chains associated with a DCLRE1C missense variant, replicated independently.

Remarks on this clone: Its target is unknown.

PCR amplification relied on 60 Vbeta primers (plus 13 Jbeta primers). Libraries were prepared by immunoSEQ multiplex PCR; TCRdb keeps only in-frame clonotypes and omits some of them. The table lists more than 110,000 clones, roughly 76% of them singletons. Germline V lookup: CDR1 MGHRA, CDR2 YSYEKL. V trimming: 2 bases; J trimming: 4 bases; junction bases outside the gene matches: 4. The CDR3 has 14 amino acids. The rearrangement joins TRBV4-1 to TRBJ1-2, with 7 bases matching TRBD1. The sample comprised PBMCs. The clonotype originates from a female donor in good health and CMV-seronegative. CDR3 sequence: CASSQKTGLYGYTF. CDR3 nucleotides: TGCGCCAGCAGCCAAAAGACAGGGCTCTATGGCTACACCTTC.